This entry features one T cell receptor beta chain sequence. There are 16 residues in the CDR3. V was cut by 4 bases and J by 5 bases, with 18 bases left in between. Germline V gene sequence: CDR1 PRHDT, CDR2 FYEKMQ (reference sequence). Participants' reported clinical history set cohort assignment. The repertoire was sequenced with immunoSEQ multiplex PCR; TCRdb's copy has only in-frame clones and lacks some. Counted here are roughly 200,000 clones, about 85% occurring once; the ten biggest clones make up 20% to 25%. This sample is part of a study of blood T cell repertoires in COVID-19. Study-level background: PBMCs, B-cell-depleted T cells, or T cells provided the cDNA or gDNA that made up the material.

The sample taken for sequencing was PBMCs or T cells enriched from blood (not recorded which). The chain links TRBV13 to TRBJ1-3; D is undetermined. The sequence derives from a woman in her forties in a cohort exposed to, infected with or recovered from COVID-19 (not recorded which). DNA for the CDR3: TGTGCCAGCAGCTCAGAGGGCGGGGTTGCGAGAAACACCATATATTTT. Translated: CASSSEGGVARNTIYF. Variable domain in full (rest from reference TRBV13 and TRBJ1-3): AAGVIQSPRHLIKEKRETATLKCYPIPRHDTVYWYQQGPGQDPQFLISFYEKMQSDKGSIPDRFSAQQFSDYHSELNMSSLELGDSALYFCASSSEGGVARNTIYFGEGSWLTVV.